These T cell receptor beta chains were read from a single sample in a study of blood T cell repertoires in COVID-19. Sequenced by immunoSEQ multiplex PCR; TCRdb stores in-frame clones only, minus some. The sample has over 250,000 clones, roughly 86% seen once; the top ten hold 8.5% to 10%. The specimen sequenced was peripheral blood. The receptor set was obtained from a man aged 35 to 55 who had recovered from COVID-19. The conserved cysteine and the conserved F or W are not part of the CDR3 here. Some rows have no size entry. The others give once, few or many, or a class for an expanded clone.

v_gene: TRBV12-5
j_gene: TRBJ2-7
abundance: .
CDR3aa: ASGLVQGREQY

v_gene: TRBV18
j_gene: TRBJ2-3
abundance: .
CDR3aa: ASSSRLAGGTDTQY

v_gene: TRBV5-4
j_gene: TRBJ2-6
abundance: .
CDR3aa: ASSIGTSGRGGANVLT

v_gene: TRBV19
j_gene: TRBJ2-5
abundance: few
CDR3aa: ASSRAGGPLETQY

v_gene: TRBV7-2
j_gene: TRBJ2-1
abundance: .
CDR3aa: ASSHGLRLDNEQF

v_gene: TRBV7-9
j_gene: TRBJ1-4
abundance: .
CDR3aa: ASSKRQGATNEKLF

v_gene: TRBV19
j_gene: TRBJ2-7
abundance: .
CDR3aa: ASSIGQGDEQY

v_gene: TRBV6-1
j_gene: TRBJ2-1
abundance: .
CDR3aa: ASSELSGGLNEQF

v_gene: TRBV3-1/TRBV3-2
j_gene: TRBJ2-2
abundance: .
CDR3aa: ASSQEDGLAVDPGELF

v_gene: TRBV7-2
j_gene: TRBJ1-1
abundance: .
CDR3aa: ASSLGGGNTEAF

v_gene: TRBV7-2
j_gene: TRBJ2-2
abundance: .
CDR3aa: ASSLQGTGELF

v_gene: TRBV7-6
j_gene: TRBJ2-3
abundance: .
CDR3aa: ASSLGLAGGRITDTQY

v_gene: TRBV5-1
j_gene: TRBJ2-2
abundance: .
CDR3aa: ASSFRLAGDTGELF

v_gene: TRBV7-2
j_gene: TRBJ2-5
abundance: .
CDR3aa: ASSPAIGRETQY

v_gene: TRBV5-8
j_gene: TRBJ2-2
abundance: .
CDR3aa: ASSNGLAGTGELF

v_gene: TRBV7-9
j_gene: TRBJ2-1
abundance: .
CDR3aa: ASSPRLAGAYNEQF

v_gene: TRBV6-2/TRBV6-3
j_gene: TRBJ2-3
abundance: .
CDR3aa: ASSPQATDTQY

v_gene: TRBV10-3
j_gene: TRBJ1-1
abundance: .
CDR3aa: AITPGGGGTEAF

v_gene: TRBV12-5
j_gene: TRBJ2-3
abundance: .
CDR3aa: ASGLVGKTGAQY

v_gene: TRBV9
j_gene: TRBJ2-3
abundance: .
CDR3aa: ASSVPDNTDTQY

v_gene: TRBV29-1
j_gene: TRBJ2-5
abundance: .
CDR3aa: SVDGGAGTQY

v_gene: TRBV7-2
j_gene: TRBJ1-5
abundance: .
CDR3aa: ASSPGRGRRYSNQPQH

v_gene: TRBV5-1
j_gene: TRBJ2-2
abundance: .
CDR3aa: ASSPSRSQRGGQADTGELF

v_gene: TRBV5-1
j_gene: TRBJ2-6
abundance: .
CDR3aa: ASSRQGGPGSGANVLT

v_gene: TRBV7-7
j_gene: TRBJ2-2
abundance: once
CDR3aa: ASSPLWLSPGELF

v_gene: TRBV21-1
j_gene: TRBJ1-5
abundance: .
CDR3aa: ASSKVSLRGTGDKQPQH

v_gene: TRBV11-3
j_gene: TRBJ2-2
abundance: .
CDR3aa: ASSTRRANTGELF

v_gene: TRBV4-1
j_gene: TRBJ2-1
abundance: few
CDR3aa: ASSQDPTGSYNEQF

v_gene: TRBV9
j_gene: TRBJ1-2
abundance: .
CDR3aa: ASSEGNYGYT

v_gene: TRBV9
j_gene: TRBJ2-3
abundance: few
CDR3aa: ASSMSSGGSTDTQY

v_gene: TRBV14
j_gene: TRBJ2-2
abundance: .
CDR3aa: ASSQIAGGPFGELF

v_gene: TRBV30
j_gene: TRBJ1-5
abundance: few
CDR3aa: AWSLGKSQH

v_gene: TRBV1
j_gene: TRBJ2-1
abundance: few
CDR3aa: TSSTGTSRIDEQF

v_gene: TRBV12-2
j_gene: TRBJ2-7
abundance: .
CDR3aa: ASRRGLAGNYEQY

v_gene: TRBV27
j_gene: TRBJ2-3
abundance: .
CDR3aa: ASSLEGLAGAPSSTDTQY

v_gene: TRBV24-1
j_gene: TRBJ1-6
abundance: .
CDR3aa: ATRGGRVSPLH

v_gene: TRBV30
j_gene: TRBJ1-6
abundance: .
CDR3aa: AWKVGGNSPLH

v_gene: TRBV28
j_gene: TRBJ1-5
abundance: .
CDR3aa: ASSTQVPSNQPQH

v_gene: TRBV24-1
j_gene: TRBJ2-1
abundance: few
CDR3aa: ATSGQGGNEQF

v_gene: TRBV14
j_gene: TRBJ2-3
abundance: .
CDR3aa: ASSPRQGLADTQY

v_gene: TRBV5-1
j_gene: TRBJ2-7
abundance: .
CDR3aa: ASSLGHGLYEQY

v_gene: TRBV7-8
j_gene: TRBJ2-7
abundance: once
CDR3aa: ASSLPGRAHEQY

v_gene: TRBV7-2
j_gene: TRBJ1-5
abundance: .
CDR3aa: ASSFRQGDQPQH

v_gene: TRBV12-3/TRBV12-4
j_gene: TRBJ1-2
abundance: .
CDR3aa: ASSHYGYT

v_gene: TRBV7-2
j_gene: TRBJ1-2
abundance: .
CDR3aa: ASSLAAGREGYT

v_gene: TRBV27
j_gene: TRBJ2-7
abundance: .
CDR3aa: ASSLGAGLAGALTYEQY

v_gene: TRBV28
j_gene: TRBJ2-7
abundance: .
CDR3aa: ASRVSGSSYEQY

v_gene: TRBV15
j_gene: TRBJ2-5
abundance: .
CDR3aa: ATSRLTGLAGGRPQETQY

v_gene: TRBV2
j_gene: TRBJ2-7
abundance: once
CDR3aa: ASSRGLVEQY

v_gene: TRBV11-3
j_gene: TRBJ2-2
abundance: .
CDR3aa: ASSATSVNTGELF

v_gene: TRBV5-1
j_gene: TRBJ2-7
abundance: once
CDR3aa: ASSLGLAGVEEQY

v_gene: TRBV9
j_gene: TRBJ2-1
abundance: once
CDR3aa: ASSGSGGAYNEQF

v_gene: TRBV6-1
j_gene: TRBJ2-2
abundance: .
CDR3aa: ASSDPRGWTNTGELF

v_gene: TRBV5-6
j_gene: TRBJ2-3
abundance: .
CDR3aa: ASSLDRAGVDTQY

v_gene: TRBV7-2
j_gene: TRBJ2-5
abundance: once
CDR3aa: ASSTRQGRQETQY

v_gene: TRBV19
j_gene: TRBJ2-7
abundance: .
CDR3aa: ASRPGFSIEQY

v_gene: TRBV4-3
j_gene: TRBJ1-6
abundance: .
CDR3aa: ASSQSTRTGDNSPLH